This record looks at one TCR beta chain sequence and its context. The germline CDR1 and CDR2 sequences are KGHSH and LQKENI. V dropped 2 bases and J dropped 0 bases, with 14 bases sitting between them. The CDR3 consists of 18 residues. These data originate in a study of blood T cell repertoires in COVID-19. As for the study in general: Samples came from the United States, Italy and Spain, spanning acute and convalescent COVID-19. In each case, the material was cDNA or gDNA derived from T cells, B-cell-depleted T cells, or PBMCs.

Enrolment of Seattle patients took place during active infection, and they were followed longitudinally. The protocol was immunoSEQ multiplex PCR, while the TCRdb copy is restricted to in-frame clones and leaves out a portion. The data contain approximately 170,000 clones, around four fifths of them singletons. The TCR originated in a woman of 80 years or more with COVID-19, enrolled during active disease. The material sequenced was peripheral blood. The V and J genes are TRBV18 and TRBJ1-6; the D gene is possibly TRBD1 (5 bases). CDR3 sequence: CASSPSGRIGSYNSPLHF. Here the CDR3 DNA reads TGTGCCAGCTCACCATCAGGGAGGATAGGCTCCTATAATTCACCCCTCCACTTT. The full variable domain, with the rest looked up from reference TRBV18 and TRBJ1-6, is NAGVMQNPRHLVRRRGQEARLRCSPMKGHSHVYWYRQLPEEGLKFMVYLQKENIIDESGMPKERFSAEFPKEGPSILRIQQVVRGDSAAYFCASSPSGRIGSYNSPLHFGNGTRLTVT.